Shown below are 26 T cell receptor beta chains from a single sample sequenced in a study of CD8+ T cells in alopecia areata. It was cDNA, reverse transcribed from extracted RNA, that served as the sequencing template. TCRdb keeps only in-frame clones here, not all; method: immunoSEQ multiplex PCR. The sample has some 110,000 clones, about 60% seen once; the top ten hold around 3%. Sequencing was done on a sample of CD4+ T cells sorted from blood. All receptors derive from a human donor in good health.

This clone was recorded once. This chain uses TRBV27 with TRBJ1-2; 9 bases line up with TRBD1. This CDR3 contains 13 residues. Germline V CDR1 and CDR2: MNHEY, SMNVEV (reference sequence). The trim removed 5 bases at V and 3 bases at J, leaving 1 base unmatched. CDR3 nucleotide sequence: TGTGCCAGCAGTCGACAGGGGGACTATGGCTACACCTTC. It yields the protein CASSRQGDYGYTF.

Of note for this clone: Other nucleotide sequences in the sample specify the same CDR3. This chain links TRBV5-1 with TRBJ1-5; no reliable D call. With 0 bases removed from V and 0 bases from J, the gap between germline ends came to 7 bases. This CDR3 comprises 15 residues. The V gene's germline CDR1 is SGHRS and CDR2 YFSETQ. The CDR3 loop is CASSLEGNSNQPQHF. The DNA for the CDR3 is TGCGCCAGCAGCTTGGAGGGAAATAGCAATCAGCCCCAGCATTTT.

The rearrangement uses TRBV29-1 and TRBJ1-1; D is unresolved. The germline V gene has CDR1 SQVTM and CDR2 ANQGSEA. CDR3 length equals 17 residues. V shed 5 bases and J shed 4 bases, with 26 bases lying between them. The CDR3: CSVRPTLLVMSSTEAFF. CDR3 nucleotides: TGCAGCGTTAGGCCCACGTTATTGGTCATGAGCAGCACTGAAGCTTTCTTT.

The chain joins TRBV11-2 to TRBJ2-3; D remains ambiguous. The V gene lost 3 bases and the J gene lost 4 bases, with 14 bases spanning the gap. CDR1 and CDR2 (germline): SGHAT, FQNNGV. The CDR3 length is 15 residues. The CDR3 loop is CASSLLGRSADTQYF. CDR3 coding DNA: TGTGCCAGCAGCTTGCTGGGAAGGTCGGCAGATACGCAGTATTTT.

The rearrangement uses TRBV5-6 and TRBJ2-3; TRBD1 matches 7 bases. The germline gives CDR1 SGHDT, CDR2 YYEEEE. This CDR3 is 15 amino acids long. V shed 4 bases, J shed 6 bases, and the junction held 11 bases outside the gene matches. CDR3 nucleotide sequence: TGTGCCAGCAGCAGCGACAGGGTCCCCCGGGATACGCAGTATTTT. Translation: CASSSDRVPRDTQYF.

The V and J genes are TRBV7-9 and TRBJ1-1; D gene unclear. Trimming left V 1 base short and J 6 bases short, with 12 bases between. This CDR3 has 14 residues. From germline, CDR1 is SEHNR and CDR2 FQNEAQ (reference sequence). The CDR3 coding sequence is TGTGCCAGCAGCTTAGAGCTGCTCCGCGCTGAAGCTTTCTTT. Protein product: CASSLELLRAEAFF.

The chain combines TRBV6-6 with TRBJ2-3; 9 positions match TRBD2. The CDR3 has 16 residues. V was clipped by 6 bases and J by 3 bases; unmatched bases: 10. Germline V CDR1 and CDR2: MNHNY, SVGAGI (reference sequence). CDR3: CASSSRRAGGTDTQYF. Written as DNA, the CDR3 is TGTGCCAGCAGCTCCCGAAGGGCGGGGGGGACAGATACGCAGTATTTT.

The V and J genes are TRBV30 and TRBJ2-2; D is undetermined. CDR1 GTSNPN and CDR2 SVGIG come from the germline V gene (reference sequence). Trimming shortened V by 3 bases and J by 6 bases, and 11 bases separated the two germline ends. There are 13 residues in the CDR3. The CDR3 DNA reads TGTGCCTGGAGGAAAGTAGGGTCCGGGGAGCTGTTTTTT. Protein product: CAWRKVGSGELFF.

V gene TRBV11-2 combines with J gene TRBJ1-4; no reliable D call. This CDR3 contains 13 residues. Trimming shortened V by 7 bases and J by 3 bases, and 9 bases separated the two germline ends. Germline V CDR1 and CDR2: SGHAT, FQNNGV. As DNA, the CDR3 is TGTGCCAGCACCCCCCGGGCTAATGAAAAACTGTTTTTT. The encoded protein is CASTPRANEKLFF.

This clone was seen a handful of times. The chain recombines TRBV11-2 with TRBJ1-2; D is uncertain. The germline gives CDR1 SGHAT, CDR2 FQNNGV. This CDR3 is built from 11 residues. Trimming pared 5 bases from V and 4 bases from J, leaving 5 bases between. Here the CDR3 reads CASSESYGYTF. In nucleotides, the CDR3 is TGTGCCAGCAGCGAATCCTATGGCTACACCTTC.

This chain uses TRBV11-2 with TRBJ1-2; the D is unclear. Germline V lookup: CDR1 SGHAT, CDR2 FQNNGV. The V gene lost 4 bases and the J gene lost 5 bases, with 8 bases spanning the gap. The CDR3 spans 12 residues. CDR3 region: CASSSYLYGYTF. The CDR3 DNA is TGTGCCAGCAGCTCCTACCTATATGGCTACACCTTC.

The V and J genes are TRBV7-8 and TRBJ2-1, with D perhaps TRBD1 or TRBD2 (6 bases each). Germline V gene sequence: CDR1 SGHVS, CDR2 FQNEAQ. Deletions cut 0 bases from V and 4 bases from J, with 13 bases between. This CDR3 has 16 residues. The CDR3 DNA is TGTGCCAGCAGCTTAGCGGACGGGGGCCGTTACAATGAGCAGTTCTTC. It encodes CASSLADGGRYNEQFF.

V gene TRBV15 combines with J gene TRBJ2-7; a possible D gene is TRBD2 (6 bases). V lost 5 bases to trimming and J lost 0 bases, with 14 bases between them. From germline, CDR1 is LNHNV and CDR2 YYDKDF (reference sequence). CDR3 length: 15 amino acids. CDR3 sequence (DNA): TGTGCCACCAGCCCCCGGGGAGGAAGCTCCTACGAGCAGTACTTC. Protein product: CATSPRGGSSYEQYF. The entire variable domain, with the rest obtained from reference TRBV15 and TRBJ2-7, is as follows: DAMVIQNPRYQVTQFGKPVTLSCSQTLNHNVMYWYQQKSSQAPKLLFHYYDKDFNNEADTPDNFQSRRPNTSFCFLDIRSPGLGDTAMYLCATSPRGGSSYEQYFGPGTRLTVT.

The V and J genes are TRBV29-1 and TRBJ2-3; 7 positions match TRBD1. V was pared by 2 bases and J by 4 bases, with 0 bases of the junction left unmatched. The CDR3 runs to 12 residues. Germline assignment: CDR1 SQVTM and CDR2 ANQGSEA. CDR3 amino acids: CSVEQGADTQYF. As DNA, the CDR3 is TGCAGCGTTGAACAGGGGGCAGATACGCAGTATTTT.

The gene calls are TRBV9 and TRBJ2-5, with a weak D call TRBD2 (7 bases). The germline gives CDR1 SGDLS, CDR2 YYNGEE. V was trimmed by 0 bases and J by 1 base, leaving 13 bases between them. The CDR3 covers 16 residues. In nucleotides, the CDR3 is TGTGCCAGCAGCGTAGAAACGCGGGGGCCCCAAGAGACCCAGTACTTC. Protein product: CASSVETRGPQETQYF.

The CDR3 DNA reads TGTGCCAGCAGCCAAGGGGCCGGGACTAGCGGGGGGACCCAGTACTTC. The encoded protein is CASSQGAGTSGGTQYF. The chain employs TRBV14 and TRBJ2-5, with TRBD2 identical over 14 bases. Losses at the gene ends were 1 base for V and 7 bases for J; bases not matched to a gene: 5. Germline-derived CDR1 and CDR2 are SGHDN and FVKESK. The CDR3 contains 16 residues.

Points on this clone: Other DNA sequences in the sample encode the same CDR3. The rearrangement joins TRBV6-5 to TRBJ2-6; no reliable D call. V lost 1 base, J lost 0 bases, and 4 bases lay in between. The germline V gene has CDR1 MNHEY and CDR2 SVGAGI. This CDR3 spans 15 amino acids. The CDR3 region is CASSYWSSGANVLTF. The CDR3 region has the DNA TGTGCCAGCAGTTACTGGAGCTCTGGGGCCAACGTCCTGACTTTC.

This clone was seen more than once but under ten times. The genes are TRBV5-1 and TRBJ1-6; D call uncertain. The length of the CDR3 is 16 residues. V lost 0 bases, J lost 0 bases, and 7 bases lay in between. Germline V CDR1 and CDR2: SGHRS, YFSETQ. CDR3 coding DNA: TGCGCCAGCAGCTTGGATCAGAGCTCCTATAATTCACCCCTCCACTTT. This translates into CASSLDQSSYNSPLHF.

The rearrangement joins TRBV6-5 to TRBJ1-1, with D maybe TRBD1 (6 bases). Germline assignment: CDR1 MNHEY and CDR2 SVGAGI. The CDR3 has 13 residues. Between the trimmed V and J ends, which lost 6 bases and 4 bases, there was a span of 12 bases. The CDR3 loop is CASRRGGGTEAFF. CDR3 in DNA: TGTGCCAGCAGGAGGGGGGGAGGCACTGAAGCTTTCTTT.

V and J are TRBV4-1 and TRBJ2-7, with a weak D call TRBD2 (6 bases). The CDR3 runs 16 residues. CDR1 is MGHRA and CDR2 is YSYEKL in the germline V gene. Trimming took 0 bases from V and 1 from J, leaving 13 bases between them. The CDR3 spells CASSQERRGNSYEQYF. The DNA of the CDR3 is TGCGCCAGCAGCCAAGAACGGCGGGGCAATTCCTACGAGCAGTACTTC.

V usage is TRBV23-1 and J usage is TRBJ1-5; maybe TRBD1 (6 bases). TRBV23-1 is an open reading frame whose function is uncertain. V lost 0 bases and J 3 bases, leaving 12 bases between the germline ends. CDR3 length: 16 residues. For the CDR3, the DNA is TGCGCCAGCAGTCAATCGGACAGCCTTTACAATCAGCCCCAGCATTTT. Its protein product is CASSQSDSLYNQPQHF.

This chain joins TRBV7-3 and TRBJ1-1; D is uncertain. Germline V gene sequence: CDR1 SGHTA, CDR2 FQGTGA. This CDR3 is 13 amino acids long. V lost 6 bases to trimming and J lost 2 bases, with 10 bases between them. The CDR3 spells CASSIGENTEAFF. CDR3 DNA sequence: TGTGCCAGCAGTATCGGGGAAAACACTGAAGCTTTCTTT.

This clone was detected only a few times. The rearrangement uses TRBV10-3 and TRBJ1-3; D unclear. This CDR3 comprises 15 residues. Germline V gene lookup returns CDR1 ENHRY and CDR2 SYGVKD. The V end lost 0 bases, the J end lost 8 bases, and 14 bases lay between the germline ends. CDR3 in DNA: TGTGCCATCAGTGAGTCGCAGGCAGCTCGAGACACCATATATTTT. Encoded protein: CAISESQAARDTIYF.

The table lists this clone with a few counts. V usage is TRBV29-1 and J usage is TRBJ2-3; the D gene is possibly TRBD2 (5 bases). Per the germline V gene, CDR1 is SQVTM and CDR2 is ANQGSEA. The CDR3 has 11 residues. V was pared by 7 bases and J by 5 bases, with 10 bases between. The CDR3 here is CSAARGDTQYF. The CDR3 nucleotides read TGCAGCGCAGCCCGGGGAGATACGCAGTATTTT.

The table lists this clone with a count of one. This chain joins TRBV6-5 and TRBJ1-2, with unresolved D. The CDR3 spans 13 residues. V lost 6 bases, J lost 3 bases, and 11 bases lay in between. CDR1 is MNHEY, CDR2 SVGAGI, per germline. The CDR3 coding sequence is TGTGCCAGCAGCTCTAATTGGGACTATGGCTACACCTTC. Amino acids: CASSSNWDYGYTF.

The rearrangement joins TRBV5-6 to TRBJ2-5; D gene unclear. V was pared by 1 base and J by 6 bases, with 4 bases between. Germline V CDR1 and CDR2: SGHDT, YYEEEE. The CDR3 covers 11 residues. In DNA, the CDR3 is TGTGCCAGCAGCTTGCGGCAGACCCAGTACTTC. Protein: CASSLRQTQYF. Combining the CDR3 with reference TRBV5-6 and TRBJ2-5 gives the whole variable domain DAGVTQSPTHLIKTRGQQVTLRCSPKSGHDTVSWYQQALGQGPQFIFQYYEEEERQRGNFPDRFSGHQFPNYSSELNVNALLLGDSALYLCASSLRQTQYFGPGTRLLVL.